This T cell receptor beta chain was profiled in a study of cytomegalovirus exposure and HLA in healthy donors. Broader study findings: It was reported that the classifier diagnosed cytomegalovirus status with high specificity and sensitivity in both the original and validation cohorts. Many donors shared some public TCRs, even though most TCR sequences were rare. The tendency of first-cohort TCR clusters to co-occur in the roughly 110 validation repertoires was the finding of a later analysis.

This CDR3 comprises 15 residues. Per the germline V gene, CDR1 is SGHAT and CDR2 is FQNNGV. V lost 1 base and J 4 bases, leaving 13 bases between the germline ends. In the case of this clone: The antigen is undetermined.

Some clones are missing from TCRdb's copy, which holds only in-frame ones; the method was immunoSEQ multiplex PCR. Counted here are 60,000 or so clones, roughly nine tenths occurring once; the ten biggest clones make up over 1%. The validation cohort, a group of 130 or so subjects, included the donors and was separate from the roughly 620-subject first cohort. This chain connects TRBV11-2 to TRBJ1-2; D remains unclear. The sequence was obtained from a young woman in good health and CMV-seronegative. Source material: PBMCs. CDR3 sequence (DNA): TGTGCCAGCAGCTTAGCAGGTCCTTCCCTCTATGGCTACACCTTC. It codes for CASSLAGPSLYGYTF.